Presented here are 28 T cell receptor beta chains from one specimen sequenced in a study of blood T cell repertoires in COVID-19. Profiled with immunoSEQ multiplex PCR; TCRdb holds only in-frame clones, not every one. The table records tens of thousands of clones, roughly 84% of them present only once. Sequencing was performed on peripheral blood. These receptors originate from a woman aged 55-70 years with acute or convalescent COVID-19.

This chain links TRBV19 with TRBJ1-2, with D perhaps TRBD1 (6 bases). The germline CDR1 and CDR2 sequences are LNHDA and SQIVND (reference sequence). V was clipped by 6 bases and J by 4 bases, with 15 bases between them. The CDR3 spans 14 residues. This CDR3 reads CASSLDRFRYGYTF. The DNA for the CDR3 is TGTGCCAGTAGCCTTGACAGGTTTCGCTATGGCTACACCTTC. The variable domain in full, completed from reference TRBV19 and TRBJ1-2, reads DGGITQSPKYLFRKEGQNVTLSCEQNLNHDAMYWYRQDPGQGLRLIYYSQIVNDFQKGDIAEGYSVSREKKESFPLTVTSAQKNPTAFYLCASSLDRFRYGYTFGSGTRLTVV.

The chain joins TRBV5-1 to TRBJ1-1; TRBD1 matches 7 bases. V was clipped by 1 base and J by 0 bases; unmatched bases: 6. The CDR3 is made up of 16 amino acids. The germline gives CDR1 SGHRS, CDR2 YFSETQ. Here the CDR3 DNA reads TGCGCCAGCAGCTTGAGGGACAGCACTATGAACACTGAAGCTTTCTTT. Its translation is CASSLRDSTMNTEAFF.

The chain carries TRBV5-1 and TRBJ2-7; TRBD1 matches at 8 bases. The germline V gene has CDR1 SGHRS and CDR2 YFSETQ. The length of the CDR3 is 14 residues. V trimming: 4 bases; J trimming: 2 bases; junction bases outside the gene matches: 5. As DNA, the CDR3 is TGCGCCAGCAGCGCCGGACAGGGTACCTACGAGCAGTACTTC. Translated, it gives CASSAGQGTYEQYF.

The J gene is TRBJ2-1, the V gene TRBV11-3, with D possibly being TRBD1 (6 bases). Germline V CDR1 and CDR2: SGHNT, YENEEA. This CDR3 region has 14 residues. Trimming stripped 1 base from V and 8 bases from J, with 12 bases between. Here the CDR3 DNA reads TGTGCCAGCAGCTTAGGGAAAGGGGGTCATGAGCAGTTCTTC. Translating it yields CASSLGKGGHEQFF.

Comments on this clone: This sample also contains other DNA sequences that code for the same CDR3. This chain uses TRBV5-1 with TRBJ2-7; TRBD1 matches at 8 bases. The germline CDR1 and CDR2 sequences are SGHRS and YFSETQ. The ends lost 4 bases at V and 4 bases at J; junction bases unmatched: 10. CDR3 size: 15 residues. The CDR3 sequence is CASSPGGTGIYEQYF. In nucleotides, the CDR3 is TGCGCCAGCAGCCCCGGCGGGACAGGTATTTACGAGCAGTACTTC.

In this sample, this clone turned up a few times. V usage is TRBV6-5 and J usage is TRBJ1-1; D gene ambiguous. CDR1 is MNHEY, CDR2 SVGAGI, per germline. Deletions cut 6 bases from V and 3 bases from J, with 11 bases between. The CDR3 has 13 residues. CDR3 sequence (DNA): TGTGCCAGCAGCGATTTAGAACACACTGAAGCTTTCTTT. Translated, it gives CASSDLEHTEAFF.

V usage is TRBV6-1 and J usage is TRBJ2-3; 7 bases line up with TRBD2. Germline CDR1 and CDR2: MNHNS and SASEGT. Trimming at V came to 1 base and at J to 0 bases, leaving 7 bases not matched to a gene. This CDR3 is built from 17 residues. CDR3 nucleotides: TGTGCCAGCAGTGAAGTTGGGGGGGACCCTAGCACAGATACGCAGTATTTT. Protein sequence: CASSEVGGDPSTDTQYF.

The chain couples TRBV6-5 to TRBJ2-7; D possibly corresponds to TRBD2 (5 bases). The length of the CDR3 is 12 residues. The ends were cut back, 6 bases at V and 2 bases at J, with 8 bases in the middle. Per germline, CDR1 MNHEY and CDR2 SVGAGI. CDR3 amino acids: CASRDLAYEQYF. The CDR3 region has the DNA TGTGCCAGCAGGGACTTAGCCTACGAGCAGTACTTC.

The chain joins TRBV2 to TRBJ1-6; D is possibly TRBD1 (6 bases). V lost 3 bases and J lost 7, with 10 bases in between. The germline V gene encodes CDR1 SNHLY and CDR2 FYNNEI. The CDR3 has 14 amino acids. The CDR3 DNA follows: TGTGCCAGCAGTGAGCGGGGGGGCAATTCACCCCTCCACTTT. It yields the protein CASSERGGNSPLHF.

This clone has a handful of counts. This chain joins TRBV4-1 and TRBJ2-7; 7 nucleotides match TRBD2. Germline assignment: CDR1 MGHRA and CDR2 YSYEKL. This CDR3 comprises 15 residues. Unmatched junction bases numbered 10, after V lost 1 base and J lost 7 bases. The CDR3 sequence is CASSQGGTLAEEQYF. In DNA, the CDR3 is TGCGCCAGCAGCCAAGGGGGAACGCTAGCGGAGGAGCAGTACTTC.

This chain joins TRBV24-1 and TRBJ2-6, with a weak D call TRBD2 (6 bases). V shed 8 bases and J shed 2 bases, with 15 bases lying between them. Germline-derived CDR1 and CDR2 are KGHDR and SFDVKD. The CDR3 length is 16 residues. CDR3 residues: CATTSGRGAGANVLTF. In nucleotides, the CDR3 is TGTGCCACCACCTCCGGGCGGGGAGCTGGGGCCAACGTCCTGACTTTC.

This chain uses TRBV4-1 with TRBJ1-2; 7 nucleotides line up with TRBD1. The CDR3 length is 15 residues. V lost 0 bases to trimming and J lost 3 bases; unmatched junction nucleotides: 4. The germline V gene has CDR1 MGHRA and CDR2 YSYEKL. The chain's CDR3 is CASSQDAGTDYGYTF. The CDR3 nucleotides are TGCGCCAGCAGCCAAGATGCGGGGACAGACTATGGCTACACCTTC.

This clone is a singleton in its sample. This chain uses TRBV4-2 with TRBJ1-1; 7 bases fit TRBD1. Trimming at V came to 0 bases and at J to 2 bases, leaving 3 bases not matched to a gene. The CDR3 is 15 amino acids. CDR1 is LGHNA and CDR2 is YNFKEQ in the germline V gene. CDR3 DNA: TGTGCCAGCAGCCAAGAACGGACAGGAAACACTGAAGCTTTCTTT. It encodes CASSQERTGNTEAFF.

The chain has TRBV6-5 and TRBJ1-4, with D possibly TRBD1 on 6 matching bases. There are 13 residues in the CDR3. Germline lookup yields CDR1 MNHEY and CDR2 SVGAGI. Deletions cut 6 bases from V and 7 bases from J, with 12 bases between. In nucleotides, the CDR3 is TGTGCCAGCAGCCTTCTACAGGGTGAAAAACTGTTTTTT. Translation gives CASSLLQGEKLFF.

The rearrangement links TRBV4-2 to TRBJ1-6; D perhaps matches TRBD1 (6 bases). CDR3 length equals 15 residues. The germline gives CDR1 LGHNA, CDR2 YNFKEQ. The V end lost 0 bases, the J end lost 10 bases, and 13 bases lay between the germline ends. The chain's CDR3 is CASSQDNGGRSPLHF. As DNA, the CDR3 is TGTGCCAGCAGCCAAGATAACGGGGGGCGATCACCCCTCCACTTT.

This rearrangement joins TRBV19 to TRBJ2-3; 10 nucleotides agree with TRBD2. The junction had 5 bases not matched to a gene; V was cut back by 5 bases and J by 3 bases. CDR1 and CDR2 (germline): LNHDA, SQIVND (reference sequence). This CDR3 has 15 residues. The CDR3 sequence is CASSLSGGTTDTQYF. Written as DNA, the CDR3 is TGTGCCAGTAGTCTTAGCGGGGGGACAACAGATACGCAGTATTTT. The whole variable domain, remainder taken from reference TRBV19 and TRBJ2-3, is DGGITQSPKYLFRKEGQNVTLSCEQNLNHDAMYWYRQDPGQGLRLIYYSQIVNDFQKGDIAEGYSVSREKKESFPLTVTSAQKNPTAFYLCASSLSGGTTDTQYFGPGTRLTVL.

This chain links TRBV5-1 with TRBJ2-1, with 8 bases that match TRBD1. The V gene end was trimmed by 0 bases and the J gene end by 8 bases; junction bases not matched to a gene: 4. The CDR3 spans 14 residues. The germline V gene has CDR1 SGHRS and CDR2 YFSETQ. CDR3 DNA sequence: TGCGCCAGCAGCTTGGACAGGGGGGATCATGAGCAGTTCTTC. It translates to CASSLDRGDHEQFF.

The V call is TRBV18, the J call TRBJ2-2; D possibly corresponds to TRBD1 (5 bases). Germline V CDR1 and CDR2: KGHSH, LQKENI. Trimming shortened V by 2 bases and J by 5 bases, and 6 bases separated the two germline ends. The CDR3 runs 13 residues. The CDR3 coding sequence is TGTGCCAGCTCACCAAGGGGTACCGGGGAGCTGTTTTTT. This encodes CASSPRGTGELFF.

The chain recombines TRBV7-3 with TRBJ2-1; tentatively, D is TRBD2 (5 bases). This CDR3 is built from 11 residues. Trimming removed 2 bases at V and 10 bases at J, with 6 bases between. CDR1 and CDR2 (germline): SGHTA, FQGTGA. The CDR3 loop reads CASSLGGEQFF. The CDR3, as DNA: TGTGCCAGCAGCTTAGGAGGCGAGCAGTTCTTC.

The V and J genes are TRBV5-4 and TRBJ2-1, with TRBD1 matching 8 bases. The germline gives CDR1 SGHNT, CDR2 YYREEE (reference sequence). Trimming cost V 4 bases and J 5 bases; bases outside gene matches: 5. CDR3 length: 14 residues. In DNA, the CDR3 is TGTGCCAGCAGCGTTGACAGGGGTCACAATGAGCAGTTCTTC. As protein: CASSVDRGHNEQFF. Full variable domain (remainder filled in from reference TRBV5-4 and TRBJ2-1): ETGVTQSPTHLIKTRGQQVTLRCSSQSGHNTVSWYQQALGQGPQFIFQYYREEENGRGNFPPRFSGLQFPNYSSELNVNALELDDSALYLCASSVDRGHNEQFFGPGTRLTVL.

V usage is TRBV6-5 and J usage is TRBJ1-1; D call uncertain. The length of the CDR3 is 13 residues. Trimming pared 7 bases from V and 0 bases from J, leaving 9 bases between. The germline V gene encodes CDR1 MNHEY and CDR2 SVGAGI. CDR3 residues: CASTPGMNTEAFF. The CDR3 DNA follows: TGTGCCAGCACTCCGGGGATGAACACTGAAGCTTTCTTT.

The CDR3 DNA reads TGTGCCAGCAGCTTGGGACAGGGGGGCACTGAAGCTTTCTTT. Its translation: CASSLGQGGTEAFF. The rearrangement joins TRBV5-4 to TRBJ1-1, with 9 bases that match TRBD1. V shed 0 bases, J shed 4 bases, and the junction held 1 base outside the gene matches. Per the germline V gene, CDR1 is SGHNT and CDR2 is YYREEE (reference sequence). CDR3 length: 14 residues.

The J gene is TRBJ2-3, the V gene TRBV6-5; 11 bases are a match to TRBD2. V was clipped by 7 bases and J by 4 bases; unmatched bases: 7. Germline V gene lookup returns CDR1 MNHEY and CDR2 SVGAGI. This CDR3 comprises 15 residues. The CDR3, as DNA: TGTGCCAGCACCCCTAGCGGGGGGTGGGCAGATACGCAGTATTTT. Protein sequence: CASTPSGGWADTQYF.

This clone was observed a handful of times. The CDR3 protein is CASSGPGTSGDTDTQYF. The CDR3 region has the DNA TGTGCCAGCAGTGGTCCGGGGACTAGCGGGGACACAGATACGCAGTATTTT. The V gene is TRBV2, the J gene TRBJ2-3, with 13 bases that match TRBD2. CDR3 length: 17 amino acids. The J segment lost 2 bases and the V segment lost 4 bases, leaving 6 bases of the junction unmatched. The germline CDR1 and CDR2 sequences are SNHLY and FYNNEI.

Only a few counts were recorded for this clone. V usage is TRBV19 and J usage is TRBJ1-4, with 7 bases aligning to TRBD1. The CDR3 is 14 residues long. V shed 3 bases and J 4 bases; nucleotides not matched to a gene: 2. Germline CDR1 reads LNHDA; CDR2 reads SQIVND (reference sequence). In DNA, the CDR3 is TGTGCCAGTAGTATGGACAGGAGTAATGAAAAACTGTTTTTT. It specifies CASSMDRSNEKLFF.

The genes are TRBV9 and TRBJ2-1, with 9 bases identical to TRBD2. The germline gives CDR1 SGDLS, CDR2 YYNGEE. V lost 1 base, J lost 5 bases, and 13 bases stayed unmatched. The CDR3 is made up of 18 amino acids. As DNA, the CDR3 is TGTGCCAGCAGCGTAACAACGGGGCAGCGGGGGGCCCACAATGAGCAGTTCTTC. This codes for CASSVTTGQRGAHNEQFF.

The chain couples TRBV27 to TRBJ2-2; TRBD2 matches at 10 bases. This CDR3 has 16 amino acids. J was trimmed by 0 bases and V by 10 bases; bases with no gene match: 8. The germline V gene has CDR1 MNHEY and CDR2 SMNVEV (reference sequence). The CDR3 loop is CATQPAGGSNTGELFF. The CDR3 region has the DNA TGTGCCACCCAGCCAGCGGGGGGGTCGAACACCGGGGAGCTGTTTTTT.

The CDR3 is CASSSGQHNTEAFF. The CDR3 nucleotides read TGCGCCAGCAGCTCCGGACAACATAACACTGAAGCTTTCTTT. The chain is built from TRBV5-1 and TRBJ1-1; the D gene is possibly TRBD1 (5 bases). V shed 3 bases and J shed 2 bases, with 11 bases lying between them. Germline CDR1 reads SGHRS; CDR2 reads YFSETQ. The CDR3 runs to 14 residues.